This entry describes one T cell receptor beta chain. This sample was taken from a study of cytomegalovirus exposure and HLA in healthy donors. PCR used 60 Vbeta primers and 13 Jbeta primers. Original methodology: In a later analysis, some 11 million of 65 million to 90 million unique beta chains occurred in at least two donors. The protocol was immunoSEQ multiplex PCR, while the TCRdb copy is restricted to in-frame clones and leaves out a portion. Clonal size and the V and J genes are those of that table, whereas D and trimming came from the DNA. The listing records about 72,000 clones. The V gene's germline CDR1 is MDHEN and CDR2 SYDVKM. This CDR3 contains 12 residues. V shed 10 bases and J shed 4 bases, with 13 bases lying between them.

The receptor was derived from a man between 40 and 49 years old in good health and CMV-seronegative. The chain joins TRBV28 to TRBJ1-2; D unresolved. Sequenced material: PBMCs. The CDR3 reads CATSLSSYGYTF. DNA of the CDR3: TGTGCCACCTCCTTGAGTAGCTATGGCTACACCTTC.